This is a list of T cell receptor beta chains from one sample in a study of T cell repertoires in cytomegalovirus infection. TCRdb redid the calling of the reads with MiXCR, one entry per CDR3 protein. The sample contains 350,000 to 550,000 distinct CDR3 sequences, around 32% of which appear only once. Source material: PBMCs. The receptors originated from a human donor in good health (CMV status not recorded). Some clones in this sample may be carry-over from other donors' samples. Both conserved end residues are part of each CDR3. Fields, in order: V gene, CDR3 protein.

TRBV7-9	CASSSGTGEWGYEQYF
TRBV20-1	CSASISGANVLTF
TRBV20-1	CSTDRGEQYF
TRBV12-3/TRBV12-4	CATQRAGGPMGSTGELFF
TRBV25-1	CASSARQGGDYEQYF
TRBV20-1	CSAPGHFIQETQYF
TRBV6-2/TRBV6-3	CASSWDASTGELFF
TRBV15	CATEGGTSGGEWEQYF
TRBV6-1	CASSEGQGTEAFF
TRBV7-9	CASSLATRDTYGYTF
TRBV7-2	CASSTYQETQYF
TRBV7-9	CASSQSQAPEAFF
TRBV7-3	CASSYTGSGDEQYF
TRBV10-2	CASSEEKLTRANEQYF
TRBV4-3	CASSQVLDSSTDTQYF
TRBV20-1	CSARDREGGIYEQYF
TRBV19	CASSGRLGLEQYF
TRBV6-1	CASSELAGNTQYF
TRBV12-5	CASGLEVNTEAFF
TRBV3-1	CASTRQGAYYGYTF
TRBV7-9	CASSFGYRGGRVNGYTF
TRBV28	CASSFRGDGYTF
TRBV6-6	CASSYRRGTSGSYEQYF
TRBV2	CASSVGLDRDYEKLFF
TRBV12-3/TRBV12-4	CASSSLRTGAGHQPQHF
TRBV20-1	CSARGGKGLAGASYEQYF
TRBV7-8	CASSYSLRGLQETQYF
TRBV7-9	CASSLQVLGYGYTF
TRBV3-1	CASSHGGKRRSTGELFF
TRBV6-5	CASTSRSRGRVNQPQHF
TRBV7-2	CATTGEAKNMQYF
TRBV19	CASRGLDRLNPPQHF
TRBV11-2	CASSLLGSNTGELFF
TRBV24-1	CATSLEGVNEQFF
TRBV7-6	CASSHLPGTAGSNQPRHF
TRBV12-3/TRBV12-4	CASSLAGRGSSQPGMSRIF
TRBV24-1	CATSDSYSAYSGYTF
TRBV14	CASSETQGFNSPLHF
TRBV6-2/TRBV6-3	CASQRTPYEQYF
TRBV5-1	CASSGGLAGDLGDTKYF
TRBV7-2	CASSLSGDPRTYEQYF
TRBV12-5	CASGLGDSGDEQFF
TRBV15	CATSRDSGDNEKLFF
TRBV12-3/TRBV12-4	CASSLAGQWFSPLHF
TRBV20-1	CSASGSPVSDTQYF
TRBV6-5	CASSTQDRVYEQYF
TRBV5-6	CASSTRTSGNQETQYF
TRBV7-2	CASSQTGLAGGQNEQFF
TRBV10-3	CAISDRDRKTYEQYF
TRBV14	CASSLQGAGGDEQFF
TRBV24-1	CATSASRAGIGELFF
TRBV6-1	CASSELAGLSDEQYF
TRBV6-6	CASGGQVLREQYF